This TCR beta chain was profiled in a study of cytomegalovirus exposure and HLA in healthy donors. Though nominally healthy at sampling, donors likely had unrecorded immune exposures. PCR employed 60 Vbeta and 13 Jbeta primers. Profiled with immunoSEQ multiplex PCR; TCRdb holds only in-frame clones, not every one. The profile shows under 250,000 clones, approximately 80% of them singletons. Study results and limitations: Donors belonging to an Asian-associated ancestry cluster reportedly showed fewer N-insertions in productive TCRs than the roughly 670-donor mean, according to what a later analysis found. Prediction of most subjects' HLA-A and HLA-B alleles by TCR beta sequences was reportedly accurate. Some highly shared sequence variants likely arose as a pipeline artifact.

This clone was found once. Its antigen is undetermined. The germline gives CDR1 DFQATT, CDR2 SNEGSKA (reference sequence). This CDR3 region has 11 residues. V was clipped by 6 bases and J by 8 bases, with 13 bases between them. Sequencing used PBMCs. The receptor comes from a boy aged 2-9 years in good health and CMV-seronegative. The V gene is TRBV20-1, the J gene TRBJ1-2, with a possible D match to TRBD1 (5 bases). Here the CDR3 reads CSAGSGPGYTF. Here the CDR3 DNA reads TGCAGTGCGGGTTCAGGGCCGGGCTACACCTTC.